This is a list of T cell receptor beta chains from one sample in a study of Graves' ophthalmopathy and Graves' hyperthyroidism. TCRdb reprocessed the multiplex PCR reads with MiXCR, giving one entry per CDR3 protein. This table holds about 1.2 million distinct CDR3 sequences, about 38% found once. Sequenced input: peripheral blood or thyroid tissue (not recorded which). All receptors come from an adult man with Graves' hyperthyroidism. Both conserved end residues are part of each CDR3. A D gene is named only where the DNA matches it firmly. Expanded clones get a size class; other rows say once, few or many, or leave the size out.

TRBJ2-5 TRBV20-1 - - CSARDRAQYF TGCAGTGCTAGAGACAGGGCCCAGTACTTC
TRBJ2-2 TRBV30 - - CAWSAPDRNTGELFF TGTGCCTGGAGTGCCCCGGACAGGAACACCGGGGAGCTGTTTTTT
TRBJ1-1 TRBV19 - - CASSPTPDTEAFF TGTGCCAGTAGTCCCACCCCTGACACTGAAGCTTTCTTT
TRBJ2-2 TRBV29-1 - - CSVANDRGGWDTGELFF TGCAGCGTTGCTAACGACAGGGGAGGGTGGGACACCGGGGAGCTGTTTTTT
TRBJ1-1 TRBV10-3 TRBD1 - CAISERGQGGEAFF TGCGCCATCAGTGAGAGGGGACAGGGTGGTGAAGCTTTCTTT
TRBJ2-7 TRBV25-1 - many CASSETGRRTYEQYF TGTGCCAGCAGTGAAACAGGGCGTCGAACCTACGAGCAGTACTTC
TRBJ2-2 TRBV7-2 - many CASSPALGNTGELFF TGTGCCAGCAGCCCTGCCCTGGGGAACACCGGGGAGCTGTTTTTT
TRBJ2-2 TRBV10-3 - - CAISESSRGGELFF TGTGCCATCAGTGAGTCGTCGCGTGGCGGGGAGCTGTTTTTT
TRBJ1-5 TRBV6-1 TRBD1 many CASSNDRVQPQHF TGTGCCAGCAGTAATGACAGGGTCCAGCCCCAGCATTTT
TRBJ2-6 TRBV15 - - CATSRVLTF TGTGCCACCAGCAGAGTCCTGACTTTC
TRBJ2-7 TRBV6-2/TRBV6-3 - - CATRPGAGYEQYF TGTGCCACCCGTCCGGGGGCGGGCTACGAGCAGTACTTC
TRBJ2-2 TRBV12-3/TRBV12-4 - few CASIRDATGELFF TGTGCCAGTATCAGGGATGCCACCGGGGAGCTGTTTTTT
TRBJ2-5 TRBV20-1 - many CSARVPAQETQYF TGCAGTGCTAGAGTCCCAGCTCAAGAGACCCAGTACTTC
TRBJ1-3 TRBV7-2 - - CASSERRPTVDGNTIYF TGTGCCAGCAGTGAAAGGAGGCCTACGGTTGATGGAAACACCATATATTTT
TRBJ1-5 TRBV29-1 - - CSLDGQGKGQPQHF TGCAGCTTGGATGGGCAGGGGAAAGGGCAGCCCCAGCATTTT
TRBJ1-3 TRBV7-9 - - CASSRGGGGTGNTIYF TGTGCCAGCAGCCGCGGGGGGGGGGGAACTGGAAACACCATATATTTT
TRBJ1-2 TRBV10-1 - - CASFRGSLPNYGYTF TGCGCCAGCTTCAGAGGCAGCCTACCTAACTATGGCTACACCTTC
TRBJ2-6 TRBV7-2 - many CASSSNIVRAGANVLTF TGTGCCAGCAGCTCCAACATAGTACGGGCTGGGGCCAACGTCCTGACTTTC
TRBJ2-7 TRBV28 - many CASRTDREGEQYF TGTGCCAGCAGGACGGACAGGGAGGGCGAGCAGTACTTC
TRBJ2-2 TRBV24-1 - - CATRGAAGELFF TGTGCCACCCGGGGGGCCGCCGGGGAGCTGTTTTTT
TRBJ2-2 TRBV9 TRBD1 many CASNPSGTGGSGELFF TGTGCCAGCAACCCTTCCGGGACAGGGGGCTCCGGGGAGCTGTTTTTT
TRBJ2-5 TRBV2 - many CASSEAGRLQETQYF TGTGCCAGCAGTGAAGCGGGCAGACTCCAAGAGACCCAGTACTTC
TRBJ2-5 TRBV10-2 TRBD2 - CASSENPASGTETQYF TGCGCCAGCAGTGAAAACCCGGCTAGCGGGACGGAGACCCAGTACTTC
TRBJ2-7 TRBV7-4 TRBD2 - CASSFGTSGSHHSYEQYF TGTGCCAGCAGCTTCGGGACTAGCGGAAGCCACCATTCCTACGAGCAGTACTTC
TRBJ1-5 TRBV20-1 - many CSARVSTGNQPQHF TGCAGTGCTAGAGTCTCTACGGGGAATCAGCCCCAGCATTTT
TRBJ2-7 TRBV7-9 - - CASSPPRVGLNYEQYF TGTGCCAGCAGCCCCCCCAGGGTGGGATTAAACTACGAGCAGTACTTC
TRBJ2-2 TRBV5-5 TRBD1 many CASSYAGTGYRELFF TGTGCCAGCAGCTACGCCGGGACAGGGTACCGGGAGCTGTTTTTT